This T cell receptor (beta chain) originates from a study of STAT3 mutations in large granular lymphocyte leukemia. About the research overall: Roughly half of the longitudinally sequenced T-LGLL patients carried detectable canonical activating STAT3 mutations. Study results and caveats: Clonal expansion was inferred from other time points because no sample existed at each clone's first appearance. In T-cell large granular lymphocyte leukemia, about half of patients showed multiple immunodominant subclonotypes. Suggested: STAT3 mutation was not the ancestral event for these clonal expansions.

Remarks on this clone: Antigen: not known.

The germline CDR1 and CDR2 sequences are MNHNS and SASEGT. The V and J ends lost 0 bases and 0 bases respectively, with 9 bases between them. This CDR3 region has 16 residues. TCRdb keeps only in-frame clones here, not all; method: immunoSEQ multiplex PCR. This table holds approximately 45,000 clones, about three quarters found once. This chain uses TRBV6-1 with TRBJ1-3, with D unclear. This sequence was found in a human donor with T large granular lymphocyte leukemia. Some clones in this sample may be carry-over from other donors' samples. Sequencing was done on a sample of PBMCs. Written as DNA, the CDR3 is TGTGCCAGCAGTGAAGCGCGGGATTACTCTGGAAACACCATATATTTT. Translation gives CASSEARDYSGNTIYF.